Sequencing of this TCR beta chain was carried out in a study of OX40 agonist ivuxolimab in advanced cancers. Baseline, cycle 4 day 1, and cycle 7 day 1 were the blood sampling points. V dropped 1 base and J dropped 5; count of bases not matched to a gene: 3. CDR1 SGHNT and CDR2 YENEEA come from the germline V gene. The CDR3 totals 14 residues. Assay used: immunoSEQ multiplex PCR; TCRdb lists only in-frame clones, some missing. The table lists some 60,000 clones, more than 85% of them singletons. This receptor was obtained from an adult with an advanced solid tumor such as melanoma, head and neck, liver or kidney cancer. The sequences come from CD4+ or CD8+ T cells sorted from blood, collected in a trial of the OX40 agonist ivuxolimab. The chain is built from TRBV11-3 and TRBJ2-7, with 9 bases identical to TRBD2. The CDR3 DNA follows: TGTGCCAGCAGCTTAGCCGGGACTAGCAACGAGCAGTACTTC. It codes for CASSLAGTSNEQYF. The whole variable domain, filled in from reference TRBV11-3 and TRBJ2-7, reads EAGVVQSPRYKIIEKKQPVAFWCNPISGHNTLYWYLQNLGQGPELLIRYENEEAVDDSQLPKDRFSAERLKGVDSTLKIQPAELGDSAVYLCASSLAGTSNEQYFGPGTRLTVT.